The 6 T cell receptor beta chains below come from one sample, sequenced in a study of post-analysis software for immune sequencing data. The study's findings and limits: There were about 5 TRBV segments more frequent in patients than controls, and TRBV5-6, TRBV5-1 and TRBV20-1 were among them.

cDNA libraries of TCR beta carried unique molecular identifiers. TCRdb re-called the PCR reads through MiXCR, storing one row per CDR3 protein. Here the sample spans about 570,000 distinct CDR3 sequences, approximately 34% being singletons. These receptors' antigens are unknown. Source material: blood. These receptors all stem from a girl aged 2 to 17 with multiple sclerosis.

This chain joins TRBV20-1 and TRBJ1-5; D not certain. Germline CDR1 reads DFQATT; CDR2 reads SNEGSKA (reference sequence). Deletions cut 0 bases from V and 5 bases from J, with 20 bases between. The CDR3 consists of 17 residues. In nucleotides, the CDR3 is TGCAGTGCTAGAGATAATCTCAGAGCGTCGAACGATCAGCCCCAGCATTTT. It codes for CSARDNLRASNDQPQHF.

The V and J genes are TRBV20-1 and TRBJ2-7, with 9 bases aligning to TRBD1. Germline loops: CDR1 DFQATT, CDR2 SNEGSKA (reference sequence). After removal of 7 bases from V and 5 bases from J, the junction contained 9 bases not matched to a gene. This CDR3 spans 13 amino acids. CDR3 bases: TGCAGTGGGACCCGGGACAGGGATGACGAGCAGTACTTC. Translation: CSGTRDRDDEQYF.

The chain recombines TRBV6-2 or TRBV6-3 with TRBJ2-7; no clear D gene. Germline V CDR1 and CDR2: MNHEY, SVGEGT. CDR3 size: 13 residues. V was pared by 7 bases and J by 0 bases, with 10 bases between. CDR3 DNA: TGTGCCAGCACCCCCAGCGCCTCCTACGAGCAGTACTTC. It is translated as CASTPSASYEQYF.

This clonotype was counted a few times. The gene calls are TRBV5-6 and TRBJ1-2; D is possibly TRBD1 (5 bases). The germline CDR1 and CDR2 sequences are SGHDT and YYEEEE. The V end lost 3 bases, the J end lost 4 bases, and 13 bases lay between the germline ends. CDR3 length: 14 residues. In DNA form, the CDR3 reads TGTGCCAGCAGCTCGACAGAGCTGACCTATGGCTACACCTTC. Translated, it gives CASSSTELTYGYTF.

This clonotype has just a few counts. The CDR3, as DNA: TGTGCCAGCAGCTTATCCTCCCTGGAGGAGCAGTACTTC. Its protein product is CASSLSSLEEQYF. This chain links TRBV7-3 with TRBJ2-7, with D uncertain. V dropped 2 bases and J dropped 7 bases, with 12 bases sitting between them. Germline V gives CDR1 SGHTA, CDR2 FQGTGA. This CDR3 is 13 amino acids long.

This clonotype has a handful of counts. This chain connects TRBV12-3 or TRBV12-4 to TRBJ2-1; 8 nucleotides align to TRBD2. The CDR3 extends over 16 amino acids. Trimming cost V 6 bases and J 1 base; bases outside gene matches: 8. The CDR3 protein is CASRVRLAKSYNEQFF. CDR3 sequence (DNA): TGTGCCAGCAGGGTTCGACTAGCGAAGTCCTACAATGAGCAGTTCTTC.